Shown below are 23 T cell receptor beta chains from a single sample sequenced in a study of breast tumors, draining lymph nodes, adjacent tissues. Axillary draining lymph nodes of breast cancer patients supplied the node samples. TCRdb analysed the multiplex PCR reads with MiXCR anew, one entry per CDR3 protein. The table lists fewer than 140,000 distinct CDR3 sequences, about 29% of them singletons. Sequenced sample: axillary lymph node tissue. Every receptor here comes from a female donor with breast cancer. Some clones in this sample may be carry-over from other donors' samples.

This clonotype was seen only a few times. The chain couples TRBV20-1 to TRBJ1-2; D is perhaps TRBD1 (5 bases). The CDR3 has 13 amino acids. The germline V gene encodes CDR1 DFQATT and CDR2 SNEGSKA (reference sequence). Trimming took off 1 base at V and 7 bases at J, with 13 bases between the two ends. The CDR3 protein is CSARGWQGSGYTF. Written as DNA, the CDR3 is TGCAGTGCTAGAGGATGGCAGGGAAGTGGCTACACCTTC.

This clonotype was picked up many times. V and J are TRBV12-3 or TRBV12-4 and TRBJ1-6; D may be TRBD1 (6 bases). Trimming pared 6 bases from V and 9 bases from J, leaving 21 bases between. The CDR3 contains 16 residues. CDR3 amino acids: CASSQKTGTRGSPLHF. As DNA, the CDR3 is TGTGCCAGCAGCCAAAAAACAGGGACCCGGGGTTCACCCCTCCACTTT.

This clonotype has a count of ten or more. One end of the junction varies from germline; a read error may be responsible. J is TRBJ2-7 and V is TRBV7-7; TRBD1 is a possible D gene (6 bases). The germline V gene encodes CDR1 SSHAT and CDR2 FNYEAQ (reference sequence). The CDR3 covers 15 residues. The CDR3 protein is CASSLARGDGYEQYF. CDR3 nucleotides: TGTGCTAGCAGCTTAGCCAGGGGAGATGGCTACGAGCAGTACTTC.

This clonotype came up many times. The J gene is TRBJ2-1, the V gene TRBV6-6; TRBD2 aligns across 12 bases. V lost 5 bases, J lost 9 bases, and 5 bases stayed unmatched. The germline V gene encodes CDR1 MNHNY and CDR2 SVGAGI (reference sequence). This CDR3 is built from 14 residues. DNA of the CDR3: TGTGCCAGCAGTCGACTAGCGGGAGATGGTGAGCAGTTCTTC. Translated: CASSRLAGDGEQFF.

The J gene is TRBJ1-4, the V gene TRBV24-1; D is perhaps TRBD1 (5 bases). CDR3 length: 15 amino acids. V lost 6 bases and J lost 7, with 17 bases in between. From germline, CDR1 is KGHDR and CDR2 SFDVKD. The CDR3 spells CATSHIGGVGEKLFF. CDR3 coding DNA: TGTGCCACCAGTCACATCGGGGGGGTTGGTGAAAAACTGTTTTTT.

This clonotype was recorded at least ten times. V is TRBV28 and J is TRBJ2-2, with D possibly being TRBD2 (6 bases). CDR1 MDHEN and CDR2 SYDVKM come from the germline V gene. The CDR3 has 15 amino acids. Trimming took 5 bases from V and 1 from J, leaving 11 bases between them. CDR3 in amino acids: CASSPGLMNTGELFF. In nucleotides, the CDR3 is TGTGCCAGCAGTCCGGGACTTATGAACACCGGGGAGCTGTTTTTT.

Notes on this clonotype: No conserved phenylalanine or tryptophan is present at the end of the CDR3, so a read error is the likely explanation. The chain carries TRBV7-9 and TRBJ2-5; 10 bases agree with TRBD2. This CDR3 has 14 residues. Germline lookup yields CDR1 SEHNR and CDR2 FQNEAQ (reference sequence). This CDR3 reads CASSFLAGVEAQYL. The CDR3 DNA is TGTGCCAGCAGCTTTCTAGCGGGGGTAGAGGCCCAGTACCTC.

This clonotype was counted a few times. This chain joins TRBV6-9 and TRBJ2-6; 8 bases are a match to TRBD2. CDR1 MNHGY and CDR2 SVAAGI come from the germline V gene. V gave up 5 bases and J gave up 4 bases; unmatched junction bases: 13. The CDR3 has 18 amino acids. The CDR3: CASSHERRGAKGANVLTF. The CDR3 DNA reads TGTGCCAGCAGTCACGAGAGGCGGGGGGCGAAAGGGGCCAACGTCCTGACTTTC.

This clonotype was observed once. V usage is TRBV20-1 and J usage is TRBJ1-2, with TRBD1 matching 9 bases. CDR1 is DFQATT, CDR2 SNEGSKA, per germline (reference sequence). V shed 2 bases and J 8 bases; nucleotides not matched to a gene: 6. The CDR3 loop spans 13 amino acids. CDR3 DNA sequence: TGCAGTGCTAGAAACCGGACAGGGGTCGGCTACACCTTC. This sequence encodes CSARNRTGVGYTF.

The sample holds many counts of this clonotype. One end of the junction is discordant with germline, which a read error may explain. V gene TRBV6-6 combines with J gene TRBJ2-7; D call uncertain. Germline CDR1 and CDR2: MNHNY and SVGAGI (reference sequence). CDR3 size: 14 residues. The CDR3 DNA is TGTGCCAGCAGTCACTCGGGCGTTGCCTACGAGCAGTACTTC. Its translation is CASSHSGVAYEQYF.

Regarding this clonotype: A read error is possible here, since a much larger clone lies one base away. The chain is built from TRBV6-5 and TRBJ2-5; D might be TRBD1 (6 bases). The CDR3 covers 13 residues. The V end was cut by 8 bases, the J end by 6 bases, with 16 bases between. Germline V lookup: CDR1 MNHEY, CDR2 SVGAGI. CDR3 residues: CASGPKGGKTQYF. The CDR3 bases are TGTGCCAGCGGTCCCAAAGGGGGAAAGACCCAGTACTTC.

This clonotype was seen ten or more times. This may be a read error, as it is one base from a much larger clone. The chain combines TRBV9 with TRBJ2-7; D is ambiguous. Germline V gene sequence: CDR1 SGDLS, CDR2 YYNGEE. This CDR3 is built from 14 residues. This CDR3 reads CASSVASPGYEQSF. CDR3 DNA: TGTGCCAGCAGCGTAGCATCCCCCGGCTACGAGCAGTCCTTC.

The table lists this clonotype with a few counts. CDR3 coding DNA: TGTGCCAGCAGCCAAGCGGGGCAGGGGGCTGATACTAGAAGCACAGATACGCAGTATTTT. Its translation is CASSQAGQGADTRSTDTQYF. V usage is TRBV3-1 and J usage is TRBJ2-3, with 8 bases matching TRBD1. The J segment lost 0 bases and the V segment lost 1 base, leaving 15 bases of the junction unmatched. CDR3 length: 20 residues. Germline CDR1 LGHDT, CDR2 YNNKEL (reference sequence).

The gene calls are TRBV15 and TRBJ1-5; 7 nucleotides line up with TRBD1. Germline V lookup: CDR1 LNHNV, CDR2 YYDKDF (reference sequence). With 5 bases clipped from V and 5 bases from J, the junction kept 12 bases outside the gene matches. CDR3 size: 16 residues. CDR3 protein: CATSGRGRGDHQPQHF. Here the CDR3 DNA reads TGTGCCACCAGCGGGAGGGGGCGGGGAGACCATCAGCCCCAGCATTTT.

This clonotype came up many times. This chain uses TRBV28 with TRBJ2-7, with 10 bases fitting TRBD2. CDR1 and CDR2 (germline): MDHEN, SYDVKM. The CDR3 loop spans 14 amino acids. After removal of 2 bases from V and 5 bases from J, the junction contained 3 bases not matched to a gene. CDR3 in amino acids: CASSLTSGINEQYF. CDR3 nucleotide sequence: TGTGCCAGCAGTTTAACTAGCGGGATCAACGAGCAGTACTTC.

The chain carries TRBV12-3 or TRBV12-4 and TRBJ1-2; 9 bases are a match to TRBD1. CDR3 length: 15 residues. Trimming at V came to 3 bases and at J to 4 bases, leaving 6 bases not matched to a gene. The CDR3 nucleotides read TGTGCCAGCAGTTTGCGGGACAGGGCAGGCTATGGCTACACCTTC. It yields the protein CASSLRDRAGYGYTF.

This clonotype was recorded at least ten times. This chain uses TRBV20-1 with TRBJ1-4; D is ambiguous. The CDR3 spans 13 residues. Trimming cost V 1 base and J 7 bases, with 10 bases left between them. Germline V gene sequence: CDR1 DFQATT, CDR2 SNEGSKA (reference sequence). Here the CDR3 reads CSARVGQAEKLFF. CDR3 DNA: TGCAGTGCTAGAGTGGGTCAGGCTGAAAAACTGTTTTTT.

This clonotype occurred a few times. Since a much larger clone is just one base distant, this may be a read error. The chain recombines TRBV5-6 with TRBJ1-2; D is ambiguous. Looked up from germline, CDR1 is SGHDT and CDR2 is YYEEEE. V lost 1 base and J lost 4, with 14 bases in between. The CDR3 consists of 15 residues. The CDR3 protein is CASSLIRAGSYGYTF. The CDR3 DNA is TGTGCCAGCAGCTTGATCCGGGCCGGATCCTATGGCTACACCTTC.

In DNA, the CDR3 is TGCAGCGTCCTAGGGGTTTCCGGGGAGACCCAGTACTTC. Its protein product is CSVLGVSGETQYF. The V call is TRBV29-1, the J call TRBJ2-5, with D perhaps TRBD1 (5 bases). This CDR3 is 13 amino acids long. The germline CDR1 and CDR2 sequences are SQVTM and ANQGSEA. Trimming stripped 6 bases from V and 5 bases from J, with 16 bases between.

As for this clonotype: One end of the junction is discordant with germline, which a read error may explain. This sequence joins TRBV20-1 and TRBJ1-4; D not resolved. In germline, CDR1 is DFQATT, CDR2 SNEGSKA (reference sequence). The CDR3 extends over 14 amino acids. In DNA, the CDR3 is TGCAGCGCTAGAGACCAGGCAACTAATGAAAAACTGTTTTTT. It codes for CSARDQATNEKLFF.

V is TRBV5-4 and J is TRBJ2-1, with 8 positions matching TRBD1. V gave up 4 bases and J gave up 1 base; unmatched junction bases: 10. The CDR3 sequence is 17 residues long. Germline V CDR1 and CDR2: SGHNT, YYREEE (reference sequence). This CDR3 is CASSDPRGPVSYNEQFF. The DNA of the CDR3 is TGTGCCAGCAGCGACCCCAGGGGGCCTGTATCCTACAATGAGCAGTTCTTC.

This chain connects TRBV3-1 to TRBJ2-3, with D hard to call. Per germline, CDR1 LGHDT and CDR2 YNNKEL (reference sequence). The V end was cut by 0 bases, the J end by 10 bases, with 17 bases between. The CDR3 covers 15 residues. CDR3 loop: CASSQDLVKALAQYF. The CDR3 region has the DNA TGTGCCAGCAGCCAAGATCTTGTCAAGGCTTTAGCGCAGTATTTT.

Ten or more counts support this clonotype. V and J are TRBV20-1 and TRBJ1-5, with no clear D. Per germline, CDR1 DFQATT and CDR2 SNEGSKA (reference sequence). The CDR3 loop spans 13 amino acids. Trimming left V 4 bases short and J 4 bases short, with 11 bases between. The CDR3 DNA reads as TGCAGTGCTATCAGTCTTCCTAATCAGCCCCAGCATTTT. As protein: CSAISLPNQPQHF.